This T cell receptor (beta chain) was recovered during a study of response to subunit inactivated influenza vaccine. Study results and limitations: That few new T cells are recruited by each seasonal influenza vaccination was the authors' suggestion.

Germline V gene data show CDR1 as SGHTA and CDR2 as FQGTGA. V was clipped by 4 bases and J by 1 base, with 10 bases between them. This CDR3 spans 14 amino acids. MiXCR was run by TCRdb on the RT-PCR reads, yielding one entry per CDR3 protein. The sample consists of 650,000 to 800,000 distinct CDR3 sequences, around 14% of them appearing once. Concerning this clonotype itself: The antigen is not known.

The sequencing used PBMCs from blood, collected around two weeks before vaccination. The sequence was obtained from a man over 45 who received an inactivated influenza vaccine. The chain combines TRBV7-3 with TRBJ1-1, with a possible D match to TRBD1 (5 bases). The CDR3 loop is CASSSQGPNTEAFF. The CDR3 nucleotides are TGTGCCAGCAGCTCGCAGGGACCGAACACTGAAGCTTTCTTT.